A single sample gave rise to the 30 T cell receptor beta chains below, sequenced in a study of cytomegalovirus exposure and HLA in healthy donors. Primers for the PCR totalled 60 Vbeta and 13 Jbeta. The table came from immunoSEQ multiplex PCR; TCRdb's copy has only in-frame clones and leaves some out. Among 120,000 to 150,000 clones listed, approximately 80% were seen once. The sequencing sample was made of PBMCs. The source of these receptors is a boy between 2 and 15 years old in good health and CMV-seronegative.

V and J are TRBV7-2 and TRBJ2-7, with no clear D. The CDR3 is 14 residues long. Per the germline V gene, CDR1 is SGHTA and CDR2 is FQGNSA. V lost 4 bases and J lost 0, with 10 bases in between. DNA of the CDR3: TGTGCCAGCAGCTCGGTGATACGCTCCTACGAGCAGTACTTC. It encodes CASSSVIRSYEQYF.

The chain couples TRBV5-4 to TRBJ1-2; a possible D gene is TRBD1 (6 bases). Trimming took 8 bases from V and 3 from J, leaving 14 bases between them. CDR3 length: 13 amino acids. Per the germline V gene, CDR1 is SGHNT and CDR2 is YYREEE (reference sequence). This chain's CDR3 is CASNTGLDYGYTF. CDR3 DNA sequence: TGTGCCAGTAATACAGGGTTGGACTATGGCTACACCTTC.

The chain carries TRBV4-1 and TRBJ2-7; no clear D. The CDR3 consists of 15 residues. V was shortened by 0 bases and J by 1 base, with 10 bases between the two germline ends. CDR1 is MGHRA, CDR2 YSYEKL, per germline. CDR3 residues: CASSQDLRRSYEQYF. CDR3 in DNA: TGCGCCAGCAGCCAAGATCTTCGGCGGTCCTACGAGCAGTACTTC.

The chain uses TRBV4-2 and TRBJ2-5, with D perhaps matching TRBD2 (6 bases). The length of the CDR3 is 15 residues. V lost 4 bases and J lost 2, with 14 bases in between. The germline CDR1 and CDR2 sequences are LGHNA and YNFKEQ. In nucleotides, the CDR3 is TGTGCCAGCAGCCCTCAGTTAGCGGTGCAAGAGACCCAGTACTTC. The encoded protein is CASSPQLAVQETQYF.

The genes are TRBV11-2 and TRBJ2-3, with D hard to call. V was clipped by 6 bases and J by 4 bases, with 5 bases between them. Germline V gene lookup returns CDR1 SGHAT and CDR2 FQNNGV. The length of the CDR3 is 11 residues. CDR3 protein: CASRQSDTQYF. The CDR3 region has the DNA TGTGCCAGCAGACAATCAGATACGCAGTATTTT.

This clone was detected only a few times. CDR3 coding DNA: TGTGCCAGCGGGCTATGGGGGGAGGGCTGGGAGACCCAGTACTTC. As protein: CASGLWGEGWETQYF. The chain recombines TRBV2 with TRBJ2-5, with 7 bases lining up with TRBD2. Germline loops: CDR1 SNHLY, CDR2 FYNNEI. This CDR3 has 15 residues. Unmatched junction bases numbered 14, after V lost 8 bases and J lost 5 bases.

The chain combines TRBV7-9 with TRBJ2-7; D uncertain. This CDR3 spans 13 amino acids. Germline lookup yields CDR1 SEHNR and CDR2 FQNEAQ (reference sequence). V was trimmed by 4 bases and J by 5 bases, leaving 12 bases between them. CDR3 protein: CASSSESENEQYF. The CDR3 DNA is TGTGCCAGCAGCTCGGAGTCGGAGAACGAGCAGTACTTC.

The chain links TRBV15 to TRBJ2-7; 9 positions agree with TRBD1. This CDR3 is built from 15 residues. The germline gives CDR1 LNHNV, CDR2 YYDKDF (reference sequence). The J segment lost 2 bases and the V segment lost 5 bases, leaving 7 bases of the junction unmatched. The CDR3 DNA reads as TGTGCCACCAGCGTCCTACAGGGGGCAACCTACGAGCAGTACTTC. This codes for CATSVLQGATYEQYF.

The chain recombines TRBV5-1 with TRBJ2-1; weak D call: TRBD1 (6 bases). Germline lookup yields CDR1 SGHRS and CDR2 YFSETQ. Trimming took off 4 bases at V and 5 bases at J, with 16 bases between the two ends. CDR3 size: 15 residues. The CDR3 DNA reads as TGCGCCAGCAGCCTCGGTCGGACAGAGGACAATGAGCAGTTCTTC. The encoded protein is CASSLGRTEDNEQFF.

The V call is TRBV29-1, the J call TRBJ1-5, with D unresolved. V was shortened by 4 bases and J by 7 bases, with 14 bases between the two germline ends. Germline assignment: CDR1 SQVTM and CDR2 ANQGSEA. The CDR3 extends over 13 amino acids. The DNA for the CDR3 is TGCAGCGTTGGTGCAGCGGTTGGGCAGCCCCAGCATTTT. Translated, it gives CSVGAAVGQPQHF.

This clone showed up just a few times. The DNA for the CDR3 is TGTGCCAGCGGGACTAGCGGTTCCTCAGGGTCTCCCGGGGAGCTGTTTTTT. Its translation: CASGTSGSSGSPGELFF. The V gene is TRBV7-2, the J gene TRBJ2-2; TRBD2 matches 11 bases. Germline lookup yields CDR1 SGHTA and CDR2 FQGNSA. This CDR3 is built from 17 residues. Unmatched junction bases numbered 14, after V lost 8 bases and J lost 6 bases.

V and J are TRBV7-2 and TRBJ2-2, with 9 bases identical to TRBD1. V was pared by 5 bases and J by 5 bases, with 9 bases of the junction left unmatched. CDR1 and CDR2 from the germline V gene are SGHTA and FQGNSA. This CDR3 spans 16 amino acids. In DNA, the CDR3 is TGTGCCAGCAGCGGAAGGGGACAGGGTAGGACCGGGGAGCTGTTTTTT. It codes for CASSGRGQGRTGELFF.

The V and J genes are TRBV9 and TRBJ2-5, with 11 bases identical to TRBD1. The J call is in doubt because the DNA end fits TRBJ2-7 better. CDR3 size: 15 residues. The V gene's germline CDR1 is SGDLS and CDR2 YYNGEE. The CDR3 is CASSARDRGSYEQYF. CDR3 nucleotide sequence: TGTGCCAGCAGCGCTCGGGACAGGGGGTCCTACGAGCAGTACTTC.

This rearrangement joins TRBV6-6 to TRBJ2-7, with D tentatively TRBD2 (5 bases). Germline assignment: CDR1 MNHNY and CDR2 SVGAGI (reference sequence). V was trimmed by 2 bases and J by 4 bases, leaving 18 bases between them. This CDR3 comprises 16 residues. The CDR3 DNA sequence: TGTGCCAGCAGTTACGAAACCGGGATTAGGGTGTACGAGCAGTACTTC. Residues: CASSYETGIRVYEQYF.

The chain is built from TRBV10-3 and TRBJ1-1; 7 bases match TRBD1. The CDR3 sequence is 12 residues long. V gave up 10 bases and J gave up 2 bases; unmatched junction bases: 4. Germline lookup yields CDR1 ENHRY and CDR2 SYGVKD. The DNA of the CDR3 is TGTGCCACGGGGACAGAAAACACTGAAGCTTTCTTT. Protein product: CATGTENTEAFF.

V usage is TRBV5-1 and J usage is TRBJ2-7; a weak D match, TRBD1 (5 bases). Germline V gene lookup returns CDR1 SGHRS and CDR2 YFSETQ. Deletions cut 2 bases from V and 1 base from J, with 7 bases between. This CDR3 region has 13 residues. The CDR3 bases are TGCGCCAGCAGCTTCGACAGATCCTACGAGCAGTACTTC. The encoded protein is CASSFDRSYEQYF.

This rearrangement joins TRBV4-2 to TRBJ1-1; the match to TRBD1 covers 8 bases. V lost 0 bases, J lost 7 bases, and 7 bases stayed unmatched. CDR3 length: 15 residues. The germline gives CDR1 LGHNA, CDR2 YNFKEQ. CDR3 amino acids: CASSQESGGANEAFF. In DNA form, the CDR3 reads TGTGCCAGCAGCCAAGAGTCAGGGGGCGCGAATGAAGCTTTCTTT.

The genes are TRBV7-3 and TRBJ2-3, with 7 bases matching TRBD1. Germline V gives CDR1 SGHTA, CDR2 FQGTGA. V shed 5 bases and J 6 bases; nucleotides not matched to a gene: 5. There are 13 residues in the CDR3. The CDR3: CASSRDRVDTQYF. DNA for the CDR3: TGTGCCAGCAGCCGCGACAGGGTGGATACGCAGTATTTT.

This clone was detected only a few times. J is TRBJ1-1 and V is TRBV6-1; TRBD1 matches at 7 bases. This CDR3 is 12 amino acids long. Germline CDR1 is MNHNS and CDR2 is SASEGT. Trimming cost V 2 bases and J 10 bases; bases outside gene matches: 4. The DNA for the CDR3 is TGTGCCAGCAGTGAATTTCCAGGGGGAGCTTTCTTT. Protein sequence: CASSEFPGGAFF.

The CDR3 DNA is TGCAGCCACCTCGGGAGCTCTGGAAACACCATATATTTT. It translates to CSHLGSSGNTIYF. J is TRBJ1-3 and V is TRBV29-1; no definite D call. The CDR3 extends over 13 amino acids. Between the trimmed V and J ends, which lost 8 bases and 0 bases, there was a span of 11 bases. CDR1 SQVTM and CDR2 ANQGSEA come from the germline V gene. Looking up the rest from reference TRBV29-1 and TRBJ1-3 gives the full variable domain: SAVISQKPSRDICQRGTSLTIQCQVDSQVTMMFWYRQQPGQSLTLIATANQGSEATYESGFVIDKFPISRPNLTFSTLTVSNMSPEDSSIYLCSHLGSSGNTIYFGEGSWLTVV.

The chain carries TRBV11-2 and TRBJ1-2; D is perhaps TRBD1 (5 bases). Trimming left V 5 bases short and J 7 bases short, with 17 bases between. The CDR3 contains 14 residues. Germline V CDR1 and CDR2: SGHAT, FQNNGV. The CDR3 region has the DNA TGTGCCAGCAGCCCTCAGGGTACCGTCAGTGGCTACACCTTC. This sequence encodes CASSPQGTVSGYTF.

This clone was seen a few times. The V and J genes are TRBV19 and TRBJ2-7, with TRBD1 matching 10 bases. This CDR3 contains 14 residues. With 3 bases clipped from V and 3 bases from J, the junction kept 2 bases outside the gene matches. Germline assignment: CDR1 LNHDA and CDR2 SQIVND (reference sequence). CDR3 nucleotides: TGTGCCAGTAGTATGCGGGACAGGGGCTACGAGCAGTACTTC. Amino acid sequence: CASSMRDRGYEQYF.

The chain employs TRBV2 and TRBJ1-2; D possibly corresponds to TRBD1 (5 bases). Looked up from germline, CDR1 is SNHLY and CDR2 is FYNNEI. This CDR3 is 14 amino acids long. Trimming took 4 bases from V and 0 from J, leaving 9 bases between them. CDR3 in amino acids: CASSARATNYGYTF. The CDR3 DNA sequence: TGTGCCAGCAGTGCCAGGGCAACTAACTATGGCTACACCTTC.

The chain joins TRBV7-3 to TRBJ2-1, with 14 bases aligning to TRBD2. Germline loops: CDR1 SGHTA, CDR2 FQGTGA. This CDR3 contains 19 residues. The junction had 16 bases not matched to a gene; V was cut back by 5 bases and J by 7 bases. This CDR3 reads CASSPVMMTSGGAGNEQFF. In nucleotides, the CDR3 is TGTGCCAGCAGCCCCGTAATGATGACTAGCGGGGGGGCGGGTAATGAGCAGTTCTTC.

This chain joins TRBV2 and TRBJ2-5; 11 nucleotides line up with TRBD1. CDR1 and CDR2 (germline): SNHLY, FYNNEI. Unmatched junction bases numbered 4, after V lost 6 bases and J lost 4 bases. The CDR3 sequence is 14 residues long. Written as DNA, the CDR3 is TGTGCCAGCAGCGGACAGGGGGCGAGAGAGACCCAGTACTTC. Amino acids: CASSGQGARETQYF.

The chain combines TRBV14 with TRBJ2-6; perhaps TRBD2 as D (5 bases). Germline CDR1 and CDR2: SGHDN and FVKESK. V was trimmed by 0 bases and J by 4 bases, leaving 13 bases between them. The CDR3 contains 17 residues. CDR3 loop: CASSQDSWRRGANVLTF. In DNA form, the CDR3 reads TGTGCCAGCAGCCAAGATTCGTGGAGGAGAGGGGCCAACGTCCTGACTTTC.

A remark on this clone: Germline is not matched at one junction end, which may reflect a read error. The chain employs TRBV7-9 and TRBJ1-4, with D tentatively TRBD1 (5 bases). The CDR3 is 16 residues long. Germline lookup yields CDR1 SEHNR and CDR2 FQNEAQ (reference sequence). CDR3 in DNA: TGTTCCAGCAGCTCCTATATGGGCAGGGAAGGTGAAAAACTGTTTTTT. As protein: CSSSSYMGREGEKLFF.

This clone has more than one count but fewer than ten. This chain connects TRBV6-1 to TRBJ1-2; 8 bases agree with TRBD1. The CDR3 consists of 13 residues. V lost 6 bases, J lost 7 bases, and 7 bases stayed unmatched. The V gene's germline CDR1 is MNHNS and CDR2 SASEGT. The CDR3 loop reads CASRVGQGGGYTF. The CDR3 nucleotides are TGTGCCAGCAGAGTTGGACAGGGTGGTGGCTACACCTTC.

A few counts support this clone. The chain combines TRBV5-6 with TRBJ2-2; 7 bases line up with TRBD1. There are 16 residues in the CDR3. The V segment lost 4 bases and the J segment 1 base; nucleotides outside the gene matches: 7. In germline, CDR1 is SGHDT, CDR2 YYEEEE. The CDR3 region is CASSQMGQRNTGELFF. Here the CDR3 DNA reads TGTGCCAGCAGCCAGATGGGACAGAGGAACACCGGGGAGCTGTTTTTT.

The chain is built from TRBV7-8 and TRBJ2-1, with 11 bases that match TRBD2. CDR3 length: 19 amino acids. Per the germline V gene, CDR1 is SGHVS and CDR2 is FQNEAQ. V trimming: 5 bases; J trimming: 3 bases; junction bases outside the gene matches: 15. CDR3 sequence reads: CASSLYLRLAGGDYNEQFF. In DNA, the CDR3 is TGTGCCAGCAGCCTCTATTTGAGGCTAGCGGGGGGTGACTACAATGAGCAGTTCTTC.